Here is one T cell receptor beta chain with its context. The antigen remains unidentified. The assay was immunoSEQ multiplex PCR, and TCRdb's table has in-frame clones only and misses some. The data show around 200,000 clones, about 90% seen once. This entry is derived from a study of T cell responses to AZD1222 COVID-19 vaccine. Findings of the study overall: Reports indicate that nearly half of spike-specific TCRs are directed at unmutated variant regions. A mostly white British donor set with more females was recruited, and clonal diversity was possibly underestimated.

The CDR3 sequence is 14 residues long. The germline gives CDR1 SGHNT, CDR2 YYREEE (reference sequence). V lost 1 base to trimming and J lost 10 bases, with 12 bases between them. The sequenced sample was peripheral blood, obtained on day 0 of AZD1222 vaccination. The chain carries TRBV5-4 and TRBJ1-6, with a weak D call TRBD1 (5 bases). This clonotype was obtained from an adult in good health. CDR3 region: CASSLKGTGSPLHF. DNA of the CDR3: TGTGCCAGCAGCTTGAAGGGGACGGGCTCACCCCTCCACTTT.